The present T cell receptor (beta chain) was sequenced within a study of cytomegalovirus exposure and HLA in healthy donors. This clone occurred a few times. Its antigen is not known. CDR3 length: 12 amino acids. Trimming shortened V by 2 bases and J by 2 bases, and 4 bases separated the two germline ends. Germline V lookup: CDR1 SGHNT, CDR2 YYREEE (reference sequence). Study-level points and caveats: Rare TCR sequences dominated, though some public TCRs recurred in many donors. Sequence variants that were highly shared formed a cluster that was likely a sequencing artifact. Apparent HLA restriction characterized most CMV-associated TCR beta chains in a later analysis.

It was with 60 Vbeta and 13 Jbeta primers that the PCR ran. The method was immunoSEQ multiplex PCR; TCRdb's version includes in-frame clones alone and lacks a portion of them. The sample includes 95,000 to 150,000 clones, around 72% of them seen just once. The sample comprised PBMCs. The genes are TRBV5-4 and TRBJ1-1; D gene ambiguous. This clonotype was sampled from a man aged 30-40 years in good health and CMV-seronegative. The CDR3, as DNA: TGTGCCAGCAGCTTCCCTAACACTGAAGCTTTCTTT. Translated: CASSFPNTEAFF.